This TCR beta chain was captured by sequencing in a study of T-cell memory formation after mild COVID-19. Study background: In these data, TCR clusters were largely donor specific.

V trimming: 4 bases; J trimming: 0 bases; junction bases outside the gene matches: 5. CDR3 size: 15 residues. Germline-derived CDR1 and CDR2 are SGHRS and YFSETQ. Study results and limitations: Some clones that responded turned up in pre-infection memory, which suggests that cross-reactive memory joined in. From day 15 to 85, contracting clones were balanced between CD4 and CD8, whereas later expanders leaned toward CD4+. The study found contracting CD4+ clones mainly in CM and EM and contracting CD8+ clones in EMRA.

This clonotype was seen only a few times. Antigen: not known. Via MiXCR, TCRdb re-called the 5' RACE reads, giving one row per CDR3 protein. The table lists some 130,000 distinct CDR3 sequences, approximately 15% of them singletons. The chain uses TRBV5-1 and TRBJ2-7; TRBD2 agrees at 9 bases. The clonotype originates from an adult woman who had mild COVID-19 (a few samples of this study predate the infection). Cell type and time point are not known. The specimen was PBMCs or a T cell subset sorted from them (not recorded which). CDR3: CASSETSGHSYEQYF. DNA for the CDR3: TGCGCCAGCAGCGAAACTAGCGGGCACTCCTACGAGCAGTACTTC.